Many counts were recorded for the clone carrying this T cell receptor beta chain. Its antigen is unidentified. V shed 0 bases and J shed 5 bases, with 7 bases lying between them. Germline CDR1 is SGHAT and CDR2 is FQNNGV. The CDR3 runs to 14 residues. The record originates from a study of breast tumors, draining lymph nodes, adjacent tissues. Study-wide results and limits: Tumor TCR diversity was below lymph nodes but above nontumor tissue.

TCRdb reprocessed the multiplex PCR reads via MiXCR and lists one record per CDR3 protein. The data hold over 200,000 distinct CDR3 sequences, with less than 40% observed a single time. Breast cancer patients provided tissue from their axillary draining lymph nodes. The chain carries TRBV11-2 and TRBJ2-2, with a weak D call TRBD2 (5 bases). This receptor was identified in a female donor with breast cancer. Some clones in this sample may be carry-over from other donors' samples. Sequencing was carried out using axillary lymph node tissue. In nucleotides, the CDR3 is TGTGCCAGCAGCTTAGAGAGGGCAACCGGGGAGCTGTTTTTT. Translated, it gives CASSLERATGELFF.